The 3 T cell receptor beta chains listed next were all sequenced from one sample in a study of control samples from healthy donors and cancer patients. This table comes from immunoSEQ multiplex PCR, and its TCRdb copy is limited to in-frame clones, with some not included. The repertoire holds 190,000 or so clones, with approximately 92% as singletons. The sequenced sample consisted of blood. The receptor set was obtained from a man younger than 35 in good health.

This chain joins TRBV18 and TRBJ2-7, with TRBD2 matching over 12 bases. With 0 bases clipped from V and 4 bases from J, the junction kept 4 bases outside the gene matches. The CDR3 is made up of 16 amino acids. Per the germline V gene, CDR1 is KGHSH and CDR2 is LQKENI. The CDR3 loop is CASSPPRLAGGYEQYF. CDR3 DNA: TGTGCCAGCTCACCACCGAGGCTAGCGGGGGGGTACGAGCAGTACTTC.

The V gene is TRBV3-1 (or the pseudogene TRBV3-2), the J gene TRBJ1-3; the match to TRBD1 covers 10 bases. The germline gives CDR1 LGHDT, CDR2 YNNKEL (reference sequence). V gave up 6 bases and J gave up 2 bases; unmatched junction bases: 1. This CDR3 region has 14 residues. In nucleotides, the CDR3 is TGTGCCAGCAGGGACAGGGGGACTGGAAACACCATATATTTT. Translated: CASRDRGTGNTIYF.

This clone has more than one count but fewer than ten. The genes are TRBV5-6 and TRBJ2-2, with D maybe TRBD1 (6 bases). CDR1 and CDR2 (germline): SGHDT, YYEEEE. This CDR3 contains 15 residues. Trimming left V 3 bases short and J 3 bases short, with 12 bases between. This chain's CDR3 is CASSSTGTYTGELFF. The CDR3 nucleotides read TGTGCCAGCAGCTCCACCGGGACATACACCGGGGAGCTGTTTTTT. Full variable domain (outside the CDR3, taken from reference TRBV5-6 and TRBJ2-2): DAGVTQSPTHLIKTRGQQVTLRCSPKSGHDTVSWYQQALGQGPQFIFQYYEEEERQRGNFPDRFSGHQFPNYSSELNVNALLLGDSALYLCASSSTGTYTGELFFGEGSRLTVL.